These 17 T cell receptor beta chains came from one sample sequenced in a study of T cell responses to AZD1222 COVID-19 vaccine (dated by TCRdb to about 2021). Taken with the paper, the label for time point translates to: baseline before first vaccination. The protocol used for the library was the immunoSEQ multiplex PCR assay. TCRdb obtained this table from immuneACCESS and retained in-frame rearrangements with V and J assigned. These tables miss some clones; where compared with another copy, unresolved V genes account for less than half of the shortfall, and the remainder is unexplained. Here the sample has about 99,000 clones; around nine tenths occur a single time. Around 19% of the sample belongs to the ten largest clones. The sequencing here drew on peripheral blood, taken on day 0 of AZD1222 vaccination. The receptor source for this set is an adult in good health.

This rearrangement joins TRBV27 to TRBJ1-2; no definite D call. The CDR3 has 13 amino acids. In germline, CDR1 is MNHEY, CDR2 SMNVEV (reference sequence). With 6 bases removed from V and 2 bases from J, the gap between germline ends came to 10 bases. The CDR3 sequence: CASRRRNNYGYTF. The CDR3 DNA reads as TGTGCCAGCAGGAGAAGGAACAACTATGGCTACACCTTC.

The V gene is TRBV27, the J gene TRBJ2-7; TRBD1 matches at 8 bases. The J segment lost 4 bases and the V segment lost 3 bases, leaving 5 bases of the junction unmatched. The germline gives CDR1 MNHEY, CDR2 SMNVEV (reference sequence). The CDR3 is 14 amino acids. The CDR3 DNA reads TGTGCCAGCAGTTTTGGACAGGGCCGATACGAGCAGTACTTC. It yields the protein CASSFGQGRYEQYF.

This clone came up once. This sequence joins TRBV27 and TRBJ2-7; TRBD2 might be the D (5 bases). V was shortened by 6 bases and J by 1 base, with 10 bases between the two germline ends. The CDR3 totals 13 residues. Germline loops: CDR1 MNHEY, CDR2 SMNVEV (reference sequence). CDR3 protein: CASRRGGSYEQYF. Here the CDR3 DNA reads TGTGCCAGCAGGCGAGGAGGATCCTACGAGCAGTACTTC.

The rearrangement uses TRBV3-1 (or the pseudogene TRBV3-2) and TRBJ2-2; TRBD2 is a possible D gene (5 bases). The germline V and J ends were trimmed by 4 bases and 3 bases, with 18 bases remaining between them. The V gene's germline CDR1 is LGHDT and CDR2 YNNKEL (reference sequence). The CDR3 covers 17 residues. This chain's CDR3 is CASSRQGRSRHTGELFF. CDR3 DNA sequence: TGTGCCAGCAGCCGACAAGGGAGAAGTCGTCACACCGGGGAGCTGTTTTTT.

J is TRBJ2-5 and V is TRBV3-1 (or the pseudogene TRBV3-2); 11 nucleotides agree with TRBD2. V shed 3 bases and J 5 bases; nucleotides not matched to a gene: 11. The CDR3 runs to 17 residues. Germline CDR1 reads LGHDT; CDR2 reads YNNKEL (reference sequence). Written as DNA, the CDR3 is TGTGCCAGCAGCCAGGCCTTACTAGCGGGGGCGGGGGAGACCCAGTACTTC. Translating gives CASSQALLAGAGETQYF.

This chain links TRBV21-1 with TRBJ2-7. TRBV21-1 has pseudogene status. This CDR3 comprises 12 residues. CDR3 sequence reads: CASSKPTYEQYF. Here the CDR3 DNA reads TGTGCCAGCAGCAAGCCCACCTACGAGCAGTACTTC.

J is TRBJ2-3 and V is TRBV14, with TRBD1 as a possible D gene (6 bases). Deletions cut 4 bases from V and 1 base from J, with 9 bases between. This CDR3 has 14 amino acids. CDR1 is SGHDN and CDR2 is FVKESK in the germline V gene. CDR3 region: CASSPYRGTDTQYF. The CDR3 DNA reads TGTGCCAGCAGCCCCTACAGGGGCACAGATACGCAGTATTTT.

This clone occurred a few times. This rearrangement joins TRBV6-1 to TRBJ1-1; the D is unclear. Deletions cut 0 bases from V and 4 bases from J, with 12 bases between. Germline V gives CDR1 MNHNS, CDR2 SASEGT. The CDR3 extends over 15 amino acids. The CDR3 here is CASSEARELSTEAFF. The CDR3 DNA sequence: TGTGCCAGCAGTGAAGCGCGGGAGTTGAGCACTGAAGCTTTCTTT.

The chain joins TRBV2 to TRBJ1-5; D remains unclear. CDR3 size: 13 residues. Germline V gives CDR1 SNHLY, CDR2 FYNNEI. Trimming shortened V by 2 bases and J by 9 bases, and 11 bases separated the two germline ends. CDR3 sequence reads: CASSEFKLGPQHF. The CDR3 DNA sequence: TGTGCCAGCAGTGAATTCAAGCTAGGGCCCCAGCATTTT.

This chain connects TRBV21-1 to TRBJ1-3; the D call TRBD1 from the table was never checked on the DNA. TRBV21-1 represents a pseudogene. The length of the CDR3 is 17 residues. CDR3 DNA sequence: TGTGCCAGCAGCAGCGCTGGGGGCCCCTGCTCTGGAAACACCATATATTTT. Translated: CASSSAGGPCSGNTIYF.

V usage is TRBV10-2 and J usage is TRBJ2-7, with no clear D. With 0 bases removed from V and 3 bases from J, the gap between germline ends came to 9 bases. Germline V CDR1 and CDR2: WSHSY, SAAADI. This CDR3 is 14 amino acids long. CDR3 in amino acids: CASSESHGYYEQYF. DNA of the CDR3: TGCGCCAGCAGTGAGTCTCACGGTTACTACGAGCAGTACTTC.

CDR3 amino acids: CASSLPNLDGYTF. In DNA, the CDR3 is TGTGCCAGCAGCCTCCCTAACTTGGACGGCTACACCTTC. The chain has TRBV13 and TRBJ1-2; no firm D call. The V end was cut by 5 bases, the J end by 8 bases, with 15 bases between. The CDR3 is made up of 13 amino acids. Germline CDR1 is PRHDT and CDR2 is FYEKMQ (reference sequence).

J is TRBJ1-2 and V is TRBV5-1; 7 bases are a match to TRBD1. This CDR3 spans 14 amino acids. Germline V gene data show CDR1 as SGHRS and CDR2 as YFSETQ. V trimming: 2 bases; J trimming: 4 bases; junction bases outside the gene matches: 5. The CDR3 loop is CASSFFEGAYGYTF. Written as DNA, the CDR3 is TGCGCCAGCAGCTTTTTTGAGGGGGCCTATGGCTACACCTTC. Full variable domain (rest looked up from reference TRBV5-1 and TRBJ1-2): KAGVTQTPRYLIKTRGQQVTLSCSPISGHRSVSWYQQTPGQGLQFLFEYFSETQRNKGNFPGRFSGRQFSNSRSEMNVSTLELGDSALYLCASSFFEGAYGYTFGSGTRLTVV.

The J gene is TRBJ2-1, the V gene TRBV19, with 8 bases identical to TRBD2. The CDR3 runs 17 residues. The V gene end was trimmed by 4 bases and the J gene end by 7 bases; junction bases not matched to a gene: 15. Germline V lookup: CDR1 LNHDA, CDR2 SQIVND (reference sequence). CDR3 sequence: CASSNVGLVGEFNEQFF. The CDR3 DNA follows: TGTGCCAGTAGTAATGTGGGACTAGTGGGGGAATTTAATGAGCAGTTCTTC.

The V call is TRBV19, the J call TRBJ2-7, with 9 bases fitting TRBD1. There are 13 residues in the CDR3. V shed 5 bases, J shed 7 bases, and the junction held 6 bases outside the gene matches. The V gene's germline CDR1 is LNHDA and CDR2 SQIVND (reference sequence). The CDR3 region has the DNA TGTGCCAGTAGTTGGGGACAGGGAGGGGAGCAGTACTTC. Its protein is CASSWGQGGEQYF.

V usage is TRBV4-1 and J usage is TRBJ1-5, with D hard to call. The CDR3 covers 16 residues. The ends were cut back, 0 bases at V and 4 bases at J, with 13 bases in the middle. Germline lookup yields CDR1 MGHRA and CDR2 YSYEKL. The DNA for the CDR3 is TGCGCCAGCAGCCAAGATTCCCTGCGTTGGAATCAGCCCCAGCATTTT. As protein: CASSQDSLRWNQPQHF.

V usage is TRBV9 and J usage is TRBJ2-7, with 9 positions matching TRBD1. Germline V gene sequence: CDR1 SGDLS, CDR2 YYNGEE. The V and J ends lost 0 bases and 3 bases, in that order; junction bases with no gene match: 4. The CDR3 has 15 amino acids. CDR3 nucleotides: TGTGCCAGCAGCGTAGCTCCGGGACAGGGCTACGAGCAGTACTTC. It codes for CASSVAPGQGYEQYF.